These T cell receptor beta chains were read from a single sample in a study of technical replicates of blood from a handful of donors. Assay: immunoSEQ multiplex PCR; the TCRdb copy retains only in-frame clones and omits some. The sample contains tens of thousands of clones, about 95% of which appear only once. Sequencing input: T cells isolated from PBMCs. Receptor source: a human donor in good health. Both conserved end residues are part of each CDR3. D genes are given only for firm matches. Clone size is given for some rows only: seen once, a few or many times, or a class if the clone is expanded.

d_call | j_call | clone_size | v_call | cdr3_nt | cdr3_aa
. | TRBJ2-7 | few | TRBV6-1 | TGTGCCAGCAGTGCCGGGACTCTAGGGAGTTACGAGCAGTACTTC | CASSAGTLGSYEQYF
. | TRBJ1-1 | once | TRBV25-1 | TGTGCCAGTACAACTCGGGGGGGGAGGATGAACACTGAAGCTTTCTTT | CASTTRGGRMNTEAFF
. | TRBJ2-7 | . | TRBV19 | TGTGCCAGTAGTGCCGCGGGAAGCTCCTACGAGCAGTACTTC | CASSAAGSSYEQYF
. | TRBJ2-5 | . | TRBV10-3 | TGTGCCATCAGTGTTCTAGAATTGGAGACCCAGTACTTC | CAISVLELETQYF
. | TRBJ1-1 | once | TRBV10-3 | TGTGCCATCAGTGAGTCCCTGGGAGGATCGAACACTGAAGCTTTCTTT | CAISESLGGSNTEAFF
TRBD2 | TRBJ2-7 | . | TRBV18 | TGTGCCAGCTCACCTCTTGATAGCGGGTACGAGCAGTACTTC | CASSPLDSGYEQYF
. | TRBJ1-1 | . | TRBV7-8 | TGTGCCAGCAGCTTCGGAGGAATGAACACTGAAGCTTTCTTT | CASSFGGMNTEAFF
. | TRBJ2-3 | . | TRBV2 | TGTGCCAGCAGTGAAAAGCTAGTCCTAGATACGCAGTATTTT | CASSEKLVLDTQYF
TRBD1 | TRBJ1-2 | . | TRBV5-8 | TGTGCCAGCAGCCGGGGACAGGGGAACTATGGCTACACCTTC | CASSRGQGNYGYTF
. | TRBJ1-5 | . | TRBV5-6 | TGTGCCAGCAGCTTCGGGGACTTCCAGCCCCAGCATTTT | CASSFGDFQPQHF
TRBD2 | TRBJ2-1 | . | TRBV27 | TGTGCCAGCAGGAGGGCGGGAGTTGACGAGCAGTTCTTC | CASRRAGVDEQFF
. | TRBJ2-1 | . | TRBV11-2 | TGTGCCAGCAGCTGGGGCCCGACCTACAATGAGCAGTTCTTC | CASSWGPTYNEQFF
. | TRBJ2-7 | . | TRBV9 | TGTGCCAGCAGCGTAGGGTCCAGCGGGCAGACCTACGAGCAGTACTTC | CASSVGSSGQTYEQYF
. | TRBJ2-5 | . | TRBV10-1 | TGCGCCAGCTCTACAGGGTTGGACCAAGAGACCCAGTACTTC | CASSTGLDQETQYF
TRBD1 | TRBJ1-1 | once | TRBV28 | TGTGCCAGCAGTTTAAAGAGGGGGCGCTTGAACACTGAAGCTTTCTTT | CASSLKRGRLNTEAFF
. | TRBJ1-2 | . | TRBV28 | TGTGCCAGCAGACTCCCGGGACTACAGGTCTACACCTTC | CASRLPGLQVYTF
TRBD1 | TRBJ2-3 | . | TRBV9 | TGTGCCAGCAGCGTAGGAGGGGGCGGCTTTACAGATACGCAGTATTTT | CASSVGGGGFTDTQYF
TRBD1 | TRBJ2-1 | . | TRBV5-1 | TGCGCCAGCAGCCCAAGACAGGGTTCGACCTACAATGAGCAGTTCTTC | CASSPRQGSTYNEQFF
. | TRBJ2-4 | . | TRBV11-2 | TGTGCCAGCAATCCGACTACACTGGGAGCCAAAAACATTCAGTACTTC | CASNPTTLGAKNIQYF
. | TRBJ1-5 | . | TRBV6-6 | TGTGCCAGCACCCTGGGGCGACAGGCCGATCAGCCCCAGCATTTT | CASTLGRQADQPQHF
TRBD1 | TRBJ1-1 | once | TRBV29-1 | TGCAGCGTTTGGGTACAGGGGGACACTGAAGCTTTCTTT | CSVWVQGDTEAFF
TRBD2 | TRBJ2-3 | . | TRBV19 | TGTGCCAGTAGTTCTCGTCTAGCGGGGAGCACAGATACGCAGTATTTT | CASSSRLAGSTDTQYF
. | TRBJ2-1 | . | TRBV27 | TGTGCCAGCAGTTTTCGAGGGAATGAGCAGTTCTTC | CASSFRGNEQFF
. | TRBJ2-1 | . | TRBV19 | TGTGCCAGTAGTAAGTTGTGGACTGCCTCCTACAATGAGCAGTTCTTC | CASSKLWTASYNEQFF
TRBD1 | TRBJ1-4 | . | TRBV27 | TGTGCCAGCAGTACCAGGGGGCAGCATGAAAAACTGTTTTTT | CASSTRGQHEKLFF
TRBD1 | TRBJ2-7 | . | TRBV27 | TGTGCCAGCAATCGGGGACAGGGGTTCTACGAGCAGTACTTC | CASNRGQGFYEQYF
TRBD2 | TRBJ2-1 | . | TRBV19 | TGTGCCAGTAGTCCTAGCGGGAGCTCCTACAATGAGCAGTTCTTC | CASSPSGSSYNEQFF
TRBD1 | TRBJ2-1 | . | TRBV6-4 | TGTGCCAGCAGTGACTCCAAGGGGGCAGGGGCCTACAATGAGCAGTTCTTC | CASSDSKGAGAYNEQFF
TRBD2 | TRBJ2-1 | once | TRBV11-3 | TGTGCCAGCAGTCTGGATAGCGGGAGTGTAAATGAGCAGTTCTTC | CASSLDSGSVNEQFF
TRBD2 | TRBJ2-7 | . | TRBV4-1 | TGCGCCAGCAGCCAGAACCCGGGACTAGCGGGAGATTTCTACGAGCAGTACTTC | CASSQNPGLAGDFYEQYF